This is a list of T cell receptor beta chains from one sample in a study of early T cells in non-severe SARS-CoV-2 infection. One entry per CDR3 protein, called by TCRdb with MiXCR from the 5' RACE reads. Among tens of thousands of distinct CDR3 sequences listed, around 13% were seen once. Sequenced sample: whole blood. The receptors come from an adult who was a healthcare worker with PCR-confirmed SARS-CoV-2 infection or an uninfected control (not recorded which). CDR3s include the opening cysteine and the closing phenylalanine or tryptophan. The D gene is left open where the match is weak. Expanded clones are given a class, and other clones once, few, many or no size at all.

clone size: many; V gene: TRBV10-3; J gene: TRBJ2-3; D gene: NA; CDR3 DNA: TGTGCCATCAGTGACACAGCGGGCCCCACAGATACGCAGTATTTT; CDR3 protein: CAISDTAGPTDTQYF
clone size: many; V gene: TRBV27; J gene: TRBJ2-7; D gene: NA; CDR3 DNA: TGTGCCAGCAGTTTAAAGGGGGTAGGGGGTTACGAGCAGTACTTC; CDR3 protein: CASSLKGVGGYEQYF
clone size: NA; V gene: TRBV7-9; J gene: TRBJ2-3; D gene: NA; CDR3 DNA: TGTGCCAGCAGCTTAGCAGGCAGGGCTGGCACAGATACGCAGTATTTT; CDR3 protein: CASSLAGRAGTDTQYF
clone size: NA; V gene: TRBV12-3/TRBV12-4; J gene: TRBJ1-1; D gene: NA; CDR3 DNA: TGTGCCAGCAGTCTCGCCGGAGGGGTGGGGACTGAAGCTTTCTTT; CDR3 protein: CASSLAGGVGTEAFF
clone size: many; V gene: TRBV20-1; J gene: TRBJ2-1; D gene: TRBD1; CDR3 DNA: TGCAGTGCTCGGACAGGGTCCGCTGAGCAGTTCTTC; CDR3 protein: CSARTGSAEQFF
clone size: many; V gene: TRBV28; J gene: TRBJ1-3; D gene: NA; CDR3 DNA: TGTGCCAGCACCTCAACCCACCTCTCTGGAAACACCATATATTTT; CDR3 protein: CASTSTHLSGNTIYF
clone size: many; V gene: TRBV6-2/TRBV6-3; J gene: TRBJ2-3; D gene: NA; CDR3 DNA: TGTGCCAGCAGGCACAAAGATACGCAGTATTTT; CDR3 protein: CASRHKDTQYF
clone size: many; V gene: TRBV30; J gene: TRBJ1-1; D gene: NA; CDR3 DNA: TGTGCCTGGAGTGGGGGAGGTGGCACTGAAGCTTTCTTT; CDR3 protein: CAWSGGGGTEAFF
clone size: NA; V gene: TRBV20-1; J gene: TRBJ2-7; D gene: TRBD1; CDR3 DNA: TGCAGTGCTAGACCTTATGGGACAGAGTACGAGCAGTACTTC; CDR3 protein: CSARPYGTEYEQYF
clone size: many; V gene: TRBV12-3/TRBV12-4; J gene: TRBJ2-7; D gene: TRBD2; CDR3 DNA: TGTGCCAGCAAACCCGGACTAGCCCACGAGCAGTACTTC; CDR3 protein: CASKPGLAHEQYF
clone size: few; V gene: TRBV7-9; J gene: TRBJ2-7; D gene: NA; CDR3 DNA: TGTGCCAGCAGCCCCACCGGGACTTCATCCTACGAGCAGTACTTC; CDR3 protein: CASSPTGTSSYEQYF
clone size: many; V gene: TRBV5-1; J gene: TRBJ2-5; D gene: NA; CDR3 DNA: TGCGCCAGCAGCTTGGAAGGTTCGGAGACCCAGTACTTC; CDR3 protein: CASSLEGSETQYF
clone size: many; V gene: TRBV29-1; J gene: TRBJ1-3; D gene: TRBD1; CDR3 DNA: TGCAGCGTTGGGGACAGGGCGAACGGAAACACCATATATTTT; CDR3 protein: CSVGDRANGNTIYF
clone size: NA; V gene: TRBV9; J gene: TRBJ1-2; D gene: NA; CDR3 DNA: TGTGCCAGCAGCGTCGACAGTAAAGGCTACACCTTC; CDR3 protein: CASSVDSKGYTF
clone size: many; V gene: TRBV5-1; J gene: TRBJ1-1; D gene: NA; CDR3 DNA: TGCGCCAGCAGCTTGGAGGGCCTTCAACCGACTAAAGCTTTCTTT; CDR3 protein: CASSLEGLQPTKAFF
clone size: many; V gene: TRBV23-1; J gene: TRBJ2-7; D gene: TRBD2; CDR3 DNA: TGCGCCAGCAGCCTCAAGTATACTAGCGGGAGCGACGAGCAGTACTTC; CDR3 protein: CASSLKYTSGSDEQYF
clone size: many; V gene: TRBV10-1; J gene: TRBJ2-7; D gene: TRBD2; CDR3 DNA: TGCGCCAGCAGTGACACGGGAGGAATCCACGAGCAGTACTTC; CDR3 protein: CASSDTGGIHEQYF
clone size: few; V gene: TRBV7-9; J gene: TRBJ1-2; D gene: TRBD1; CDR3 DNA: TGTGCCAGCAGCCGAGGACAGGGTCCTGGCTACACCTTC; CDR3 protein: CASSRGQGPGYTF
clone size: many; V gene: TRBV11-2; J gene: TRBJ2-1; D gene: TRBD2; CDR3 DNA: TGTGCCAGCAGCTGGGGTAGCGGGCCTACCTACAATGAGCAGTTCTTC; CDR3 protein: CASSWGSGPTYNEQFF
clone size: many; V gene: TRBV28; J gene: TRBJ2-5; D gene: TRBD2; CDR3 DNA: TGTGCCACAACTAGCGGGACACCCCAGACCCAGTACTTC; CDR3 protein: CATTSGTPQTQYF
clone size: many; V gene: TRBV11-2; J gene: TRBJ2-1; D gene: TRBD2; CDR3 DNA: TGTGCCAGCAGCTTGCTAGCGGGGGGTTACAATGAGCAGTTCTTC; CDR3 protein: CASSLLAGGYNEQFF
clone size: many; V gene: TRBV5-4; J gene: TRBJ1-6; D gene: NA; CDR3 DNA: TGTGCCAGCAGCTTGCAGACCCGTAATAATTCACCCCTCCACTTT; CDR3 protein: CASSLQTRNNSPLHF
clone size: many; V gene: TRBV4-1; J gene: TRBJ2-5; D gene: NA; CDR3 DNA: TGCGCCAGCAGCCCCTTTGAGCCACTAAGGGATGGGGAGACCCAGTACTTC; CDR3 protein: CASSPFEPLRDGETQYF
clone size: many; V gene: TRBV3-1; J gene: TRBJ2-1; D gene: TRBD2; CDR3 DNA: TGTGCCAGCAGCCAAGGGATTAGCGGGAGTGTAGATGAGCAGTTCTTC; CDR3 protein: CASSQGISGSVDEQFF
clone size: many; V gene: TRBV7-2; J gene: TRBJ2-5; D gene: TRBD2; CDR3 DNA: TGTGCCAGCAGCTCTAGCGGGGTGGTCGAGACCCAGTACTTC; CDR3 protein: CASSSSGVVETQYF
clone size: many; V gene: TRBV30; J gene: TRBJ2-1; D gene: TRBD2; CDR3 DNA: TGTGCCTGGATTGCCGGGGGAGGGAATGAGCAGTTCTTC; CDR3 protein: CAWIAGGGNEQFF
clone size: many; V gene: TRBV7-8; J gene: TRBJ1-5; D gene: NA; CDR3 DNA: TGTGCCAGCAGCTTACGCAGGGATAACAGCAATCAGCCCCAGCATTTT; CDR3 protein: CASSLRRDNSNQPQHF
clone size: NA; V gene: TRBV9; J gene: TRBJ2-2; D gene: TRBD1; CDR3 DNA: TGTGCCAGCAGCGATGGGACAGGGATTATACCCGGGGAGCTGTTTTTT; CDR3 protein: CASSDGTGIIPGELFF
clone size: many; V gene: TRBV29-1; J gene: TRBJ2-7; D gene: NA; CDR3 DNA: TGCAGCGGCGAAAGTCCGGAAACCTACGAGCAGTACTTC; CDR3 protein: CSGESPETYEQYF